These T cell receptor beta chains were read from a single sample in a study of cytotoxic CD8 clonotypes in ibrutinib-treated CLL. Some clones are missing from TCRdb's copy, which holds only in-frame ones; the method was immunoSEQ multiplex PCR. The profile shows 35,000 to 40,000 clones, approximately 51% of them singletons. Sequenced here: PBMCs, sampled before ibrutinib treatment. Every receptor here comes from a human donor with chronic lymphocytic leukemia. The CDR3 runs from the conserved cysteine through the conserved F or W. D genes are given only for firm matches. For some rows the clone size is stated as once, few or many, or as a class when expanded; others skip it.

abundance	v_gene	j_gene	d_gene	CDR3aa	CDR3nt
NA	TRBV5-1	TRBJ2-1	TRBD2	CASSLKLAGNNEQFF	TGCGCCAGCAGCTTGAAGCTAGCGGGGAACAATGAGCAGTTCTTC
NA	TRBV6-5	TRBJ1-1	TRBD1	CASSWTGTEAFF	TGTGCCAGCAGTTGGACAGGGACTGAAGCTTTCTTT
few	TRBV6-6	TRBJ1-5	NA	CASSGRNQPQHF	TGTGCCAGCAGTGGAAGGAATCAGCCCCAGCATTTT
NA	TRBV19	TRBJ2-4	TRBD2	CASSTSGEPKNIQYF	TGTGCCAGTAGTACCAGCGGGGAGCCAAAAAACATTCAGTACTTC
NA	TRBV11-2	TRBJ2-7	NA	CASSPGRPYEQYF	TGTGCCAGCAGCCCCGGACGGCCCTACGAGCAGTACTTC
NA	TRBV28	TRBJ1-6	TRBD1	CASRPRQGLGSPLHF	TGTGCCAGCAGACCTCGACAGGGGTTAGGTTCACCCCTCCACTTT
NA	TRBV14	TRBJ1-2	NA	CASSREQGNYGYTF	TGTGCCAGCAGCCGAGAACAGGGAAACTATGGCTACACCTTC
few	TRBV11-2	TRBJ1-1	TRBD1	CASSFTTGGTEAFF	TGTGCCAGCAGCTTCACCACAGGGGGCACTGAAGCTTTCTTT
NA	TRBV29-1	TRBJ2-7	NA	CSVEVREPYEQYF	TGCAGCGTTGAAGTAAGGGAACCCTACGAGCAGTACTTC
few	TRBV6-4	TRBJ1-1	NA	CASRNTNRNTEAFF	TGTGCCAGCAGGAACACCAACAGGAACACTGAAGCTTTCTTT
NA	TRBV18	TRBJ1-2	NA	CASSPPGGYTF	TGTGCCAGCTCACCCCCCGGGGGCTACACCTTC
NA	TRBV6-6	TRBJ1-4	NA	CASRPNRDSPGELFF	TGTGCCAGCAGACCGAACCGGGACTCCCCAGGGGAACTGTTTTTT
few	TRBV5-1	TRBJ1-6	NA	CASSRQGSPPSGSPLHF	TGCGCCAGCAGCCGTCAGGGCAGCCCTCCTTCTGGTTCACCCCTCCACTTT
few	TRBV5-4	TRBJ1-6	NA	CASRFDSYNSPLHF	TGTGCCAGCAGATTTGACAGTTATAATTCACCCCTCCACTTT
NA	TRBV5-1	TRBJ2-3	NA	CASSPDPIAQYF	TGCGCCAGCAGCCCGGACCCGATCGCGCAGTATTTT
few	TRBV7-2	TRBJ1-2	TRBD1	CASSRDRNSPNYGYTF	TGTGCCAGCAGCAGGGACAGGAACAGCCCCAACTATGGCTACACCTTC
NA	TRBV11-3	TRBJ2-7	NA	CASSRKGNLGDEQYF	TGTGCCAGCAGCCGTAAGGGGAACCTCGGGGACGAGCAGTACTTC
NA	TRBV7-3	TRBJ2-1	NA	CASSPDPAYNEQFF	TGTGCCAGCAGCCCGGACCCGGCATACAATGAGCAGTTCTTC
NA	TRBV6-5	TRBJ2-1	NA	CASRFIASSYNEQFF	TGTGCCAGCAGATTCATTGCAAGCTCCTACAATGAGCAGTTCTTC
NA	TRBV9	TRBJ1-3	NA	CASSVSGGNTIYF	TGTGCCAGCAGCGTATCAGGGGGAAACACCATATATTTT
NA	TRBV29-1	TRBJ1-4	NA	CSANGPQSGATNEKLFF	TGCAGCGCCAACGGGCCCCAGTCGGGGGCAACTAATGAAAAACTGTTTTTT
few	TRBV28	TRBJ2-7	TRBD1	CASSWTGSIYEQYF	TGTGCCAGCAGTTGGACAGGGAGTATCTACGAGCAGTACTTC
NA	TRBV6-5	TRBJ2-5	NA	CASSYRGETQYF	TGTGCCAGCAGTTACCGAGGGGAGACCCAGTACTTC
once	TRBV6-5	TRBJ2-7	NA	CASSYVRDLLGEQYF	TGTGCCAGCAGTTATGTCAGGGATCTCCTAGGGGAGCAGTACTTC
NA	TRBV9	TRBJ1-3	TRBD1	CASSVSGGLSGNTIYF	TGTGCCAGCAGCGTATCAGGGGGCCTTTCTGGAAACACCATATATTTT
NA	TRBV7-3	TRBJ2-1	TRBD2	CASSSGTRVPYNEQFF	TGTGCCAGCAGCTCCGGGACTAGAGTGCCCTACAATGAGCAGTTCTTC
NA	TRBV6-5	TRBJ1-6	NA	CASSYPEGNSPLHF	TGTGCCAGCAGTTATCCCGAAGGGAATTCACCCCTCCACTTT
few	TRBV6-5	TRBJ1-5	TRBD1	CASSAPGGHQPQHF	TGTGCCAGCAGTGCCCCAGGGGGGCATCAGCCCCAGCATTTT
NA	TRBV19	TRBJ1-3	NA	CASRALSSGNTIYF	TGTGCCAGTCGTGCCTTGAGCTCTGGAAACACCATATATTTT
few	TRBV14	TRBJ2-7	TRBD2	CASSPPRGLAGSYEQYF	TGTGCCAGCAGCCCCCCCCGCGGGCTAGCGGGGTCATACGAGCAGTACTTC
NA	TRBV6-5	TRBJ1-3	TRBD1	CASSYSPGQGNTIYF	TGTGCCAGCAGTTACTCGCCGGGACAGGGAAACACCATATATTTT
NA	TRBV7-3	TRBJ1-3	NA	CASSRAAGNTIYF	TGTGCCAGCAGTCGGGCAGCTGGAAACACCATATATTTT
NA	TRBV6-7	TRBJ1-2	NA	CASSYSGCCDGYTF	TGTGCCAGCAGTTACTCAGGGTGTTGCGATGGCTACACCTTC
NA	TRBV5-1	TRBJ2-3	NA	CASSLGGPSTDTQYF	TGCGCCAGCAGCTTAGGGGGGCCAAGCACAGATACGCAGTATTTT
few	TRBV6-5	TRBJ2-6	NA	CASSYGGANVLTF	TGTGCCAGCAGTTACGGTGGGGCCAACGTCCTGACTTTC
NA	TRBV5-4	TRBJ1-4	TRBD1	CASSLSGQGGEKLFF	TGTGCCAGCAGCTTGTCGGGACAGGGGGGTGAAAAACTGTTTTTT
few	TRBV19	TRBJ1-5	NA	CASSMRRGGNQPQHF	TGTGCCAGTAGTATGAGGCGAGGGGGCAATCAGCCCCAGCATTTT
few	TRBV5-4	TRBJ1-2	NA	CASSLPRGGYTF	TGTGCCAGCAGCTTGCCCAGGGGAGGCTACACCTTC
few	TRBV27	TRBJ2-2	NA	CASSQANTGELFF	TGTGCCAGCAGTCAAGCTAACACCGGGGAGCTGTTTTTT
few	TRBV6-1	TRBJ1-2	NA	CASSETMGYTF	TGTGCCAGCAGTGAAACTATGGGCTACACCTTC
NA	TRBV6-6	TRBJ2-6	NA	CASSASGANVLTF	TGTGCCAGCAGTGCCTCTGGGGCCAACGTCCTGACTTTC
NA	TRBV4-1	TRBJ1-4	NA	CASSQDRGPTNEKLFF	TGCGCCAGCAGCCAAGATCGTGGGCCAACTAATGAAAAACTGTTTTTT
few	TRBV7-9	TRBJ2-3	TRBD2	CASSLSGGEGTDTQYF	TGTGCCAGCAGCCTTAGCGGGGGAGAAGGCACAGATACGCAGTATTTT
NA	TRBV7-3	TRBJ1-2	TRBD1	CASSRRGGYGYTF	TGTGCCAGCAGCCGCAGGGGGGGCTATGGCTACACCTTC
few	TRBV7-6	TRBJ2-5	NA	CASSQIAEEETQYF	TGTGCCAGCAGCCAGATAGCAGAAGAAGAGACCCAGTACTTC
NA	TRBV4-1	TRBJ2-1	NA	CASSQDEDYNEQFF	TGCGCCAGCAGCCAAGACGAGGACTACAATGAGCAGTTCTTC
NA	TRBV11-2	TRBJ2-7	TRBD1	CASSTPGQGLYYEQYF	TGTGCCAGCAGCACGCCAGGACAGGGGTTATACTACGAGCAGTACTTC
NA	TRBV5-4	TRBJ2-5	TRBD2	CASSPLAGGHQETQYF	TGTGCCAGCAGCCCACTAGCGGGGGGGCACCAAGAGACCCAGTACTTC
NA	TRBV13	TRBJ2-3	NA	CASSLLRSSSTDTQYF	TGTGCCAGCAGCTTATTGAGGAGTTCTAGCACAGATACGCAGTATTTT
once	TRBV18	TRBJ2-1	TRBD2	CASSQTLAGVNNEQFF	TGTGCCAGCTCACAGACCCTAGCGGGGGTAAACAATGAGCAGTTCTTC
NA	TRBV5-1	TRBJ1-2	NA	CASSPGSRVRVNYGYTF	TGCGCCAGCAGCCCGGGGTCCAGGGTTCGGGTGAACTATGGCTACACCTTC
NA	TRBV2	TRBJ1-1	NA	CASSESRTQNTEAFF	TGTGCCAGCAGTGAAAGCAGGACGCAGAACACTGAAGCTTTCTTT